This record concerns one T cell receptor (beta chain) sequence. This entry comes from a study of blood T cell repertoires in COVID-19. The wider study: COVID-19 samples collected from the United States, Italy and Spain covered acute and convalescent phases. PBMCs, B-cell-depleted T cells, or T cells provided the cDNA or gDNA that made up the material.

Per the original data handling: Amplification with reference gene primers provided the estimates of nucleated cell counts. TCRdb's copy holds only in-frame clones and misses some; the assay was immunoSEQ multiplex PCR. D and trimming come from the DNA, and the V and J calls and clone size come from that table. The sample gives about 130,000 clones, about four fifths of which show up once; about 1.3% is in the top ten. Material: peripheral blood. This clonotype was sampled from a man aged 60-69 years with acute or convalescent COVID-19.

The CDR3 loop reads CASSLLGRGEAFF. CDR3 sequence (DNA): TGTGCCAGCAGCTTACTGGGGCGGGGTGAAGCTTTCTTT. The chain couples TRBV11-2 to TRBJ1-1, with D tentatively TRBD1 (5 bases). From germline, CDR1 is SGHAT and CDR2 FQNNGV. Between the trimmed V and J ends, which lost 2 bases and 7 bases, there was a span of 11 bases. The CDR3 totals 13 residues.